Following are 7 T cell receptor beta chains from one sample sequenced in a study of T cell changes during pregnancy in multiple sclerosis. Measured with immunoSEQ multiplex PCR; TCRdb has only the in-frame clones, and not every one. The table lists more than 25,000 clones, around 92% of them singletons. This sample comprised CD8+ T cells from peripheral blood mononuclear cells, obtained in the second trimester of pregnancy. These receptor sequences come from a female donor in good health, enrolled as a control in a pregnancy study.

The genes are TRBV27 and TRBJ2-5, with D hard to call. Trimming removed 4 bases at V and 5 bases at J, with 11 bases between. There are 13 residues in the CDR3. Germline CDR1 is MNHEY and CDR2 is SMNVEV (reference sequence). The CDR3 DNA follows: TGTGCCAGCAGTTCGACTCTTTCCGAGACCCAGTACTTC. Amino acids: CASSSTLSETQYF.

This clone was seen once. The chain carries TRBV5-6 and TRBJ2-1, with a possible D match to TRBD2 (6 bases). The CDR3 is 16 residues long. Germline V gene lookup returns CDR1 SGHDT and CDR2 YYEEEE. V was pared by 0 bases and J by 2 bases, with 12 bases between. As DNA, the CDR3 is TGTGCCAGCAGCTTGGGGAGCGGGTCGCCCTACAATGAGCAGTTCTTC. It is translated as CASSLGSGSPYNEQFF.

The rearrangement links TRBV2 to TRBJ2-3; 7 bases are a match to TRBD1. Germline assignment: CDR1 SNHLY and CDR2 FYNNEI. J was trimmed by 0 bases and V by 6 bases; bases with no gene match: 9. CDR3 length: 16 residues. The CDR3 DNA reads as TGTGCCAGCAGGAGATCGGGACAGTCCAGCACAGATACGCAGTATTTT. Residues: CASRRSGQSSTDTQYF.

The chain employs TRBV30 and TRBJ2-7; the D gene is possibly TRBD1 (7 bases). V lost 3 bases and J lost 5, with 14 bases in between. This CDR3 comprises 13 residues. Germline CDR1 and CDR2: GTSNPN and SVGIG (reference sequence). This CDR3 is CAWRVQGGHEQYF. The CDR3 coding sequence is TGTGCCTGGAGAGTCCAGGGGGGCCACGAGCAGTACTTC.

This chain's CDR3 is CASSHQGAWSTGELFF. CDR3 coding DNA: TGCGCCAGCAGCCATCAGGGGGCTTGGAGCACCGGGGAGCTGTTTTTT. The V gene is TRBV4-1, the J gene TRBJ2-2, with 8 positions matching TRBD1. Germline-derived CDR1 and CDR2 are MGHRA and YSYEKL. This CDR3 has 16 residues. V lost 3 bases to trimming and J lost 4 bases; unmatched junction nucleotides: 7.

V is TRBV5-4 and J is TRBJ1-2, with D unresolved. V gave up 4 bases and J gave up 8 bases, with 15 bases separating them. Germline CDR1 reads SGHNT; CDR2 reads YYREEE (reference sequence). CDR3 length: 13 amino acids. Written as DNA, the CDR3 is TGTGCCAGCAGCCTCCGTTCTCCCGAGGGCTACACCTTC. Its protein product is CASSLRSPEGYTF.

This clone was detected once. The chain uses TRBV7-2 and TRBJ2-7; TRBD1 might be the D (6 bases). Germline loops: CDR1 SGHTA, CDR2 FQGNSA. The CDR3 extends over 15 amino acids. The V and J ends lost 4 bases and 3 bases respectively, with 16 bases between them. Here the CDR3 DNA reads TGTGCCAGCAGCTCCCAAGGGGGACATATCTACGAGCAGTACTTC. Protein sequence: CASSSQGGHIYEQYF.